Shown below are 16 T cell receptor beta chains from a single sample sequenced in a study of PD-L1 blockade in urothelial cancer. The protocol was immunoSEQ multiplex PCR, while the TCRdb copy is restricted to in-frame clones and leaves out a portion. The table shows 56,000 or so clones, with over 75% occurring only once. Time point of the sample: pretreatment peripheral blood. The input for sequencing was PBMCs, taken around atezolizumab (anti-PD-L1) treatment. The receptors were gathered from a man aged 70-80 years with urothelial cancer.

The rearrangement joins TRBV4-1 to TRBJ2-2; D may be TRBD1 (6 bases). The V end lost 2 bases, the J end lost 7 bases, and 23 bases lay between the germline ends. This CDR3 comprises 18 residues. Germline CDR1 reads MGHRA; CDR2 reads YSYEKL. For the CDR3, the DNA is TGCGCCAGCAGCCAAACAATAGCTACAGGGAGTCAGGGCGGGGAGCTGTTTTTT. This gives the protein CASSQTIATGSQGGELFF.

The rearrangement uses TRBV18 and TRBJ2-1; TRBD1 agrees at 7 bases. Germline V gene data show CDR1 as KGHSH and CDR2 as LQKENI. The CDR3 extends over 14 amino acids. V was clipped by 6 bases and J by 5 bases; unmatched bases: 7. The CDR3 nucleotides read TGTGCCAGCTCCAAGGGGCAGGGGGACAATGAGCAGTTCTTC. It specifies CASSKGQGDNEQFF.

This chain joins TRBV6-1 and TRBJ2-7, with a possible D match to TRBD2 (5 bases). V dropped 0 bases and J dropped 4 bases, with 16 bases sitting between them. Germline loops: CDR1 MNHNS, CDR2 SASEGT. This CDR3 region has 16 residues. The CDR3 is CASSEARFAGWYEQYF. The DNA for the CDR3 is TGTGCCAGCAGTGAAGCGCGTTTCGCGGGTTGGTACGAGCAGTACTTC.

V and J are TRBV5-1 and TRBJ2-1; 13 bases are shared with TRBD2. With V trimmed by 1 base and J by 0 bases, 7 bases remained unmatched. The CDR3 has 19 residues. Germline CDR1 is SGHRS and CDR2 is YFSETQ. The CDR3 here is CASSLRGTSGVSSYNEQFF. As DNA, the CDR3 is TGCGCCAGCAGCTTGCGAGGGACTAGCGGGGTAAGCTCCTACAATGAGCAGTTCTTC.

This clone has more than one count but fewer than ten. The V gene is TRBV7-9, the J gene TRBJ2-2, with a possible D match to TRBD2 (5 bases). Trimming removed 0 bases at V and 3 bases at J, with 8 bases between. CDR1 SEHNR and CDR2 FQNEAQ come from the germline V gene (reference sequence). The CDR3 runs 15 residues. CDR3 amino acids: CASSLARRDTGELFF. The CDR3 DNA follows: TGTGCCAGCAGCTTAGCGCGGCGGGACACCGGGGAGCTGTTTTTT.

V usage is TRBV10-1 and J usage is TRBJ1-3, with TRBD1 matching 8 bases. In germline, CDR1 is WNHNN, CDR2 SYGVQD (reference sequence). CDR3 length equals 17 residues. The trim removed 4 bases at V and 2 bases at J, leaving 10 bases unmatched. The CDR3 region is CASSGSTGGRPGNTIYF. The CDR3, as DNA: TGCGCCAGCAGTGGCTCAACAGGGGGGCGTCCTGGAAACACCATATATTTT.

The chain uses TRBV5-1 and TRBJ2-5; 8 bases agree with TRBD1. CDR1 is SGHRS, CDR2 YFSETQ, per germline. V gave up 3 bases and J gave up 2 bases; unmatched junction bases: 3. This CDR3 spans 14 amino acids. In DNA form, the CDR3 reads TGCGCCAGCAGCTCAACAGGGGGTCAAGAGACCCAGTACTTC. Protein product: CASSSTGGQETQYF. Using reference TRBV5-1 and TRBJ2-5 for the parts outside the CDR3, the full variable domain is KAGVTQTPRYLIKTRGQQVTLSCSPISGHRSVSWYQQTPGQGLQFLFEYFSETQRNKGNFPGRFSGRQFSNSRSEMNVSTLELGDSALYLCASSSTGGQETQYFGPGTRLLVL.

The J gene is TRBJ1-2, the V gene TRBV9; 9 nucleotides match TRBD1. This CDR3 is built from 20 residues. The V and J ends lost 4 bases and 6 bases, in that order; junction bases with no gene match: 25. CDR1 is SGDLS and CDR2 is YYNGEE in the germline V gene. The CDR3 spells CASSLGTGTWIEDRGDGYTF. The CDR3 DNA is TGTGCCAGCAGCCTTGGGACAGGGACATGGATCGAGGATCGAGGGGATGGCTACACCTTC.

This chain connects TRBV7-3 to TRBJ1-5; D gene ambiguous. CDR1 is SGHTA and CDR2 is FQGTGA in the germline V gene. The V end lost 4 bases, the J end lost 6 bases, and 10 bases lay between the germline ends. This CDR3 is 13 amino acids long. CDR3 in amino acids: CASSSTSGQPQHF. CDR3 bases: TGTGCCAGCAGCTCGACTTCGGGTCAGCCCCAGCATTTT.

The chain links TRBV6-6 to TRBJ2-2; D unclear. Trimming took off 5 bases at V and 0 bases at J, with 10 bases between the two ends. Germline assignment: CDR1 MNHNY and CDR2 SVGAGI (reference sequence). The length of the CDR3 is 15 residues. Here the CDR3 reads CASSTGLANTGELFF. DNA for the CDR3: TGTGCCAGCAGTACGGGTCTAGCGAACACCGGGGAGCTGTTTTTT.

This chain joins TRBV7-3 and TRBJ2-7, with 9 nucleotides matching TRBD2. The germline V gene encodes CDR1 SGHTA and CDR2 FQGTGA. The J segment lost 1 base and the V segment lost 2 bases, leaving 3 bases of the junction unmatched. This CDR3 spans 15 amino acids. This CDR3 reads CASSLAGGGSYEQYF. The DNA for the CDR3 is TGTGCCAGCAGCTTAGCGGGAGGGGGATCCTACGAGCAGTACTTC. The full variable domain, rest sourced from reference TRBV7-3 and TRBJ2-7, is GAGVSQTPSNKVTEKGKYVELRCDPISGHTALYWYRQSLGQGPEFLIYFQGTGAADDSGLPNDRFFAVRPEGSVSTLKIQRTERGDSAVYLCASSLAGGGSYEQYFGPGTRLTVT.

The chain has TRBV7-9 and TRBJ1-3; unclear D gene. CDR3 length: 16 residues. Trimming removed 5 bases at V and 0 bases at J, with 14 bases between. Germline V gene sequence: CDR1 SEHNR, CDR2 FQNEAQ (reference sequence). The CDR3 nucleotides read TGTGCCAGCAGCCCGCCGCGCGGCCACTCTGGAAACACCATATATTTT. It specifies CASSPPRGHSGNTIYF.

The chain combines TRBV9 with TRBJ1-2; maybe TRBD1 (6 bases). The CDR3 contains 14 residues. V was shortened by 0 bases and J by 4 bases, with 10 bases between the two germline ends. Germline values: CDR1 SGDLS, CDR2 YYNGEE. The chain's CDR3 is CASSVAGTPYGYTF. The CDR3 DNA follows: TGTGCCAGCAGCGTAGCCGGGACACCCTATGGCTACACCTTC.

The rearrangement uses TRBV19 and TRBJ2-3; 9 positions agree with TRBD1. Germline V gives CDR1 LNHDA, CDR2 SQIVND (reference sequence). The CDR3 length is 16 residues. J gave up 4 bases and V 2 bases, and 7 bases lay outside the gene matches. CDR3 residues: CASSITGTGSSDTQYF. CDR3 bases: TGTGCCAGTAGTATAACCGGGACAGGGAGTTCAGATACGCAGTATTTT.

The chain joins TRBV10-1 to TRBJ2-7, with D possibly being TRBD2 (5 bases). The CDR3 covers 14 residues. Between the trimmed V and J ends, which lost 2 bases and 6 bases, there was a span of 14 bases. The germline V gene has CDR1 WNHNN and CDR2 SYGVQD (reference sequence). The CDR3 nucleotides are TGCGCCAGCAGTGAGACCGAGGGCCTCTCCGAGCAGTACTTC. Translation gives CASSETEGLSEQYF.

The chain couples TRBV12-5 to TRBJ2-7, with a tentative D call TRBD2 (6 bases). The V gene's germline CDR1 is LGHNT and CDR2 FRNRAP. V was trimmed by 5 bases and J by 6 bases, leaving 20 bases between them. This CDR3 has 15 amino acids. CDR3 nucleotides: TGTGCTAGTGGTGGAACCGGGACTCCTTCCGCCGAGCAGTACTTC. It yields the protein CASGGTGTPSAEQYF.